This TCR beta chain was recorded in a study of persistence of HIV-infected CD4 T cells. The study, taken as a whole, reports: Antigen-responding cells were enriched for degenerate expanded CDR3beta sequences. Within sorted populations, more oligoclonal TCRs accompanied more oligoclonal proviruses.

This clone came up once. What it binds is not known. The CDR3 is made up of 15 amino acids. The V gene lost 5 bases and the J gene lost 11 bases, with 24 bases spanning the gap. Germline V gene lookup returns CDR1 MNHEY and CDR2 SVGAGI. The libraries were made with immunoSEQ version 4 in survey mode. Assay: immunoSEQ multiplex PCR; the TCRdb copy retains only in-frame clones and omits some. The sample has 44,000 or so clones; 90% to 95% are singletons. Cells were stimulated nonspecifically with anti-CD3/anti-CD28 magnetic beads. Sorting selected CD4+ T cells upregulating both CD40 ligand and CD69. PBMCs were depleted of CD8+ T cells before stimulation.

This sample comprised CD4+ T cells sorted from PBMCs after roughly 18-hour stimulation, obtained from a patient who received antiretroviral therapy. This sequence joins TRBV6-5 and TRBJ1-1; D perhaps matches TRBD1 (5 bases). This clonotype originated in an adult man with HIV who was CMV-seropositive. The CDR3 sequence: CASSTFAVQGLEAFF. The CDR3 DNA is TGTGCCAGCAGTACCTTCGCAGTGCAGGGTTTGGAGGCTTTCTTT.